This TCR beta chain emerged from a study of CD8+CD57+ T cells in acquired aplastic anemia. Across the study: On average, sorted CD4+ and CD8+ cells gave approximately 3.1 ug of DNA. Among healthy donors, CD4+ cells averaged approximately 10 million reads.

The TCR beta profiling, which covered VDJ combination and CDR3 sequence, was carried out using genomic DNA as the template. Each CDR3 protein is one row after TCRdb ran MiXCR on the reads. The sample holds more than 100,000 distinct CDR3 sequences, around 48% seen once. The CDR3 runs to 14 residues. Trimming cost V 10 bases and J 5 bases, with 20 bases left between them. Per germline, CDR1 ENHRY and CDR2 SYGVKD. Comment on this clonotype: Antigen unknown.

Notes on the study in general: Patients and controls shared nearly 30 CD8+ CDR3 sequences, highly expressed in patients. Statistical testing detected no significant gap in CD8+ Simpson's diversity between patients and controls.

The receptor's source is a human donor in good health, serving as a control. What was sequenced was sorted CD4+, CD8+, or CD8+CD57+ T cells (not recorded which) from PBMCs. V and J are TRBV10-3 and TRBJ1-1; perhaps TRBD1 as D (6 bases). CDR3 sequence: CASSRGGARTEAFF. The CDR3 region has the DNA TGTGCCAGCTCGCGGGGGGGGGCGCGGACTGAAGCTTTCTTT.